Below, 21 T cell receptor beta chains from the same sample are listed, as sequenced in a study of T cell responses to AZD1222 COVID-19 vaccine. Profiling relied on immunoSEQ multiplex PCR, and the TCRdb table lists in-frame clones only, not all of them. The table shows 50,000 to 60,000 clones, with 80% occurring only once. The specimen was peripheral blood, collected 28 days after the second AZD1222 dose. The receptors here all came from an adult who received the AZD1222 COVID-19 vaccine.

The rearrangement links TRBV28 to TRBJ2-7, with D perhaps assigned TRBD1 or TRBD2 (5 bases each). V lost 4 bases, J lost 4 bases, and 17 bases lay in between. CDR1 is MDHEN, CDR2 SYDVKM, per germline. The CDR3 is 15 residues long. CDR3 bases: TGTGCCAGCAGTTCGGGACGGTCGACCCTATACGAGCAGTACTTC. Amino acid sequence: CASSSGRSTLYEQYF.

The rearrangement uses TRBV4-1 and TRBJ2-1, with unresolved D. Germline CDR1 and CDR2: MGHRA and YSYEKL. Between the trimmed V and J ends, which lost 0 bases and 8 bases, there was a span of 8 bases. The CDR3 loop spans 13 amino acids. The CDR3 here is CASSQDDDYEQFF. The DNA for the CDR3 is TGCGCCAGCAGCCAAGATGACGACTATGAGCAGTTCTTC.

The J gene is TRBJ1-4, the V gene TRBV2; 8 bases agree with TRBD1. This CDR3 spans 15 amino acids. V dropped 7 bases and J dropped 0; count of bases not matched to a gene: 4. The V gene's germline CDR1 is SNHLY and CDR2 FYNNEI. The chain's CDR3 is CASTQGAATNEKLFF. CDR3 coding DNA: TGTGCCAGCACCCAGGGGGCTGCAACTAATGAAAAACTGTTTTTT.

V and J are TRBV6-6 and TRBJ2-3, with TRBD2 matching 8 bases. The CDR3 sequence is 14 residues long. With V trimmed by 5 bases and J by 5 bases, 6 bases remained unmatched. Germline V gene sequence: CDR1 MNHNY, CDR2 SVGAGI (reference sequence). The CDR3 DNA sequence: TGTGCCAGCAGTACCGTTCTAGCGGGAGATACGCAGTATTTT. Its translation: CASSTVLAGDTQYF.

The chain is built from TRBV2 and TRBJ2-1; D is possibly TRBD1 (5 bases). This CDR3 is 12 amino acids long. V was pared by 4 bases and J by 4 bases, with 5 bases between. Germline CDR1 reads SNHLY; CDR2 reads FYNNEI. The CDR3 DNA reads as TGTGCCAGCAGTGGACAGTACAATGAGCAGTTCTTC. Amino acid sequence: CASSGQYNEQFF. Based on the CDR3 plus reference TRBV2 and TRBJ2-1, the full variable domain is EPEVTQTPSHQVTQMGQEVILRCVPISNHLYFYWYRQILGQKVEFLVSFYNNEISEKSEIFDDQFSVERPDGSNFTLKIRSTKLEDSAMYFCASSGQYNEQFFGPGTRLTVL.

The chain is built from TRBV27 and TRBJ2-2, with D perhaps matching TRBD2 (5 bases). The CDR3 is made up of 14 amino acids. The germline CDR1 and CDR2 sequences are MNHEY and SMNVEV (reference sequence). V dropped 3 bases and J dropped 8 bases, with 13 bases sitting between them. CDR3 bases: TGTGCCAGCAGTTTCGGGCTAGCCCGTGGGGAGCTGTTTTTT. Translation gives CASSFGLARGELFF.

This chain connects TRBV9 to TRBJ2-7; D is possibly TRBD1 (8 bases). Per germline, CDR1 SGDLS and CDR2 YYNGEE. The V gene lost 4 bases and the J gene lost 5 bases, with 22 bases spanning the gap. This CDR3 region has 16 residues. CDR3: CASSRSSGTGANEQYF. As DNA, the CDR3 is TGTGCCAGCAGCCGTAGCAGCGGGACAGGTGCGAACGAGCAGTACTTC.

V gene TRBV7-9 combines with J gene TRBJ2-5, with TRBD1 as a possible D gene (5 bases). Trimming stripped 4 bases from V and 3 bases from J, with 15 bases between. Germline V gives CDR1 SEHNR, CDR2 FQNEAQ (reference sequence). There are 15 residues in the CDR3. In DNA form, the CDR3 reads TGTGCCAGCAGCTCCCTGGTGGGCAGGGAAGAGACCCAGTACTTC. Translation: CASSSLVGREETQYF. The full variable domain, completed using reference TRBV7-9 and TRBJ2-5, is DTGVSQNPRHKITKRGQNVTFRCDPISEHNRLYWYRQTLGQGPEFLTYFQNEAQLEKSRLLSDRFSAERPKGSFSTLEIQRTEQGDSAMYLCASSSLVGREETQYFGPGTRLLVL.

The J gene is TRBJ2-2, the V gene TRBV4-1; D gene ambiguous. With 7 bases removed from V and 6 bases from J, the gap between germline ends came to 9 bases. Germline CDR1 reads MGHRA; CDR2 reads YSYEKL. The CDR3 runs 12 residues. CDR3 residues: CASTDNPGELFF. The DNA of the CDR3 is TGCGCCAGCACCGACAACCCCGGGGAGCTGTTTTTT.

The chain employs TRBV11-2 and TRBJ2-7; D is tentatively TRBD1 or TRBD2 (6 bases each). The germline V gene has CDR1 SGHAT and CDR2 FQNNGV. The V end was cut by 3 bases, the J end by 3 bases, with 9 bases between. The length of the CDR3 is 13 residues. The DNA for the CDR3 is TGTGCCAGCAGCTTCGGGGGCCGCTACGAGCAGTACTTC. It encodes CASSFGGRYEQYF. Full variable domain (rest looked up from reference TRBV11-2 and TRBJ2-7): EAGVAQSPRYKIIEKRQSVAFWCNPISGHATLYWYQQILGQGPKLLIQFQNNGVVDDSQLPKDRFSAERLKGVDSTLKIQPAKLEDSAVYLCASSFGGRYEQYFGPGTRLTVT.

This chain joins TRBV6-6 and TRBJ2-7, with 12 bases fitting TRBD2. Per the germline V gene, CDR1 is MNHNY and CDR2 is SVGAGI (reference sequence). The CDR3 spans 14 residues. The V gene end was trimmed by 8 bases and the J gene end by 2 bases; junction bases not matched to a gene: 4. This CDR3 reads CASLTSGRTYEQYF. The CDR3 nucleotides are TGTGCCAGCCTAACTAGCGGGAGGACCTACGAGCAGTACTTC.

The table lists this clone with a few counts. The chain recombines TRBV2 with TRBJ1-5; the D is unclear. Trimming left V 5 bases short and J 7 bases short, with 15 bases between. The CDR3 runs 14 residues. Germline-derived CDR1 and CDR2 are SNHLY and FYNNEI. The CDR3 here is CASSLDVREQPQHF. In DNA form, the CDR3 reads TGTGCCAGCAGTCTCGACGTGAGAGAGCAGCCCCAGCATTTT.

The rearrangement links TRBV6-4 to TRBJ2-1; TRBD2 matches 9 bases. Germline CDR1 is MRHNA and CDR2 is SNTAGT. The CDR3 consists of 18 residues. Trimming at V came to 5 bases and at J to 0 bases, leaving 11 bases not matched to a gene. The CDR3 sequence: CASSKIKTSGTSYNEQFF. CDR3 DNA sequence: TGTGCCAGCAGTAAAATCAAGACTAGCGGAACCTCCTACAATGAGCAGTTCTTC.

The chain has TRBV5-1 and TRBJ2-3, with a tentative D call TRBD1 (5 bases). Trimming took off 4 bases at V and 3 bases at J, with 18 bases between the two ends. Germline V lookup: CDR1 SGHRS, CDR2 YFSETQ. There are 16 residues in the CDR3. In DNA form, the CDR3 reads TGCGCCAGCAGCCCCTCCGTCCGAAAGGGGACAGATACGCAGTATTTT. Protein sequence: CASSPSVRKGTDTQYF.

This clone was detected only once. The chain has TRBV2 and TRBJ2-1, with unresolved D. The V gene lost 6 bases and the J gene lost 9 bases, with 12 bases spanning the gap. CDR1 and CDR2 (germline): SNHLY, FYNNEI. This CDR3 is 12 amino acids long. CDR3: CASRWGEAEQFF. The CDR3 nucleotides read TGTGCCAGCAGGTGGGGTGAGGCTGAGCAGTTCTTC.

V is TRBV29-1 and J is TRBJ1-1, with 7 bases matching TRBD1. This CDR3 is built from 14 residues. With 7 bases clipped from V and 3 bases from J, the junction kept 11 bases outside the gene matches. Germline V lookup: CDR1 SQVTM, CDR2 ANQGSEA. The CDR3 sequence is CSAADRVRDTEAFF. In DNA form, the CDR3 reads TGCAGCGCCGCCGACAGGGTGAGGGACACTGAAGCTTTCTTT.

The chain employs TRBV5-5 and TRBJ2-1; TRBD1 agrees at 9 bases. The V segment lost 3 bases and the J segment 2 bases; nucleotides outside the gene matches: 3. CDR3 length: 15 residues. Germline CDR1 and CDR2: SGHKS and YYEKEE (reference sequence). The CDR3 loop reads CASSWGTGTYNEQFF. The CDR3 DNA is TGTGCCAGCAGCTGGGGGACAGGGACCTACAATGAGCAGTTCTTC.

The chain couples TRBV5-1 to TRBJ2-7; either TRBD1 or TRBD2 may fit D (5 bases each). V lost 4 bases and J lost 2, with 19 bases in between. The CDR3 covers 16 residues. Germline V gives CDR1 SGHRS, CDR2 YFSETQ. CDR3 in amino acids: CASSPSGTSKPYEQYV. The CDR3 coding sequence is TGCGCCAGCAGCCCATCCGGGACCAGTAAGCCCTACGAGCAGTACGTC.

The chain links TRBV7-2 to TRBJ1-2; D not resolved. Germline CDR1 and CDR2: SGHTA and FQGNSA. CDR3 length equals 12 residues. Trimming cost V 4 bases and J 4 bases, with 7 bases left between them. In DNA form, the CDR3 reads TGTGCCAGCAGCTATTTAGCCTATGGCTACACCTTC. Its translation: CASSYLAYGYTF. Full variable domain (missing parts from reference TRBV7-2 and TRBJ1-2): GAGVSQSPSNKVTEKGKDVELRCDPISGHTALYWYRQSLGQGLEFLIYFQGNSAPDKSGLPSDRFSAERTGGSVSTLTIQRTQQEDSAVYLCASSYLAYGYTFGSGTRLTVV.

The chain joins TRBV2 to TRBJ1-5; D not certain. Germline-derived CDR1 and CDR2 are SNHLY and FYNNEI. V was pared by 4 bases and J by 5 bases, with 12 bases between. The CDR3 length is 14 residues. The DNA for the CDR3 is TGTGCCAGCAGTGTTGGAGGGTTTCATCAGCCCCAGCATTTT. As protein: CASSVGGFHQPQHF.

The rearrangement uses TRBV28 and TRBJ1-2, with 8 bases fitting TRBD1. V was pared by 2 bases and J by 7 bases, with 3 bases of the junction left unmatched. The V gene's germline CDR1 is MDHEN and CDR2 SYDVKM. The CDR3 has 13 amino acids. This chain's CDR3 is CASSLPGGIGYTF. CDR3 in DNA: TGTGCCAGCAGTTTACCAGGGGGCATTGGCTACACCTTC.